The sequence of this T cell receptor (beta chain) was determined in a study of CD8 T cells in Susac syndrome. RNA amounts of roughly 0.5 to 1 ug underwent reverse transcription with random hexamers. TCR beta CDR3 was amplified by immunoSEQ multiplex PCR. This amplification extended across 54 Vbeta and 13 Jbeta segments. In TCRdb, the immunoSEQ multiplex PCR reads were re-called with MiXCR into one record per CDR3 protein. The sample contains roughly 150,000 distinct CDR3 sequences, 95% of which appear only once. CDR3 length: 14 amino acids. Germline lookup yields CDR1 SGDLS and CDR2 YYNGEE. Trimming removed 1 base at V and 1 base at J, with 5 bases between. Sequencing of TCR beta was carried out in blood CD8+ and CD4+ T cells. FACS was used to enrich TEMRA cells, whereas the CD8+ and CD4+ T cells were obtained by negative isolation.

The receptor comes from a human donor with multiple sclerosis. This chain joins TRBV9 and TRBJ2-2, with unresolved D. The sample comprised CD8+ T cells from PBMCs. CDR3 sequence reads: CASSVSQNTGELFF. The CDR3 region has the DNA TGTGCCAGCAGCGTATCGCAGAACACCGGGGAGCTGTTTTTT.